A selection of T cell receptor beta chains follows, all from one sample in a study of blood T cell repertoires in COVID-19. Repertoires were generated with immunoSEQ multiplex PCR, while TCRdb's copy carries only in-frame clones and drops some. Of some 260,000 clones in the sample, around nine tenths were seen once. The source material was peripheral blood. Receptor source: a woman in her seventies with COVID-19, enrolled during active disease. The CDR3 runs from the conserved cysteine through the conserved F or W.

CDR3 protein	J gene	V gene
CASSESGVHGYTF	TRBJ1-2	TRBV2
CAIRQALEPQHF	TRBJ1-5	TRBV6-5
CASSDPGTGSTDTQYF	TRBJ2-3	TRBV14
CASRGTGSGYGYTF	TRBJ1-2	TRBV27
CASSRDSPGYTEAFF	TRBJ1-1	TRBV2
CASSQEGLQGVSYGYTF	TRBJ1-2	TRBV2
CASRTQGFNTEAFF	TRBJ1-1	TRBV6-5
CASSRGHLNTEAFF	TRBJ1-1	TRBV5-8
CASSLLLGNTIYF	TRBJ1-3	TRBV5-1
CASSFGQGRYSYEQYF	TRBJ2-7	TRBV28
CASSPTGINQPQHF	TRBJ1-5	TRBV27
CASSLAGLAGLHEQFF	TRBJ2-1	TRBV5-4
CASSRTDTYEQYF	TRBJ2-7	TRBV7-8
CASSLQGGGYGYTF	TRBJ1-2	TRBV11-3
CASSQLTPQANSPLHF	TRBJ1-6	TRBV3-1/TRBV3-2
CASSTTGVQETQYF	TRBJ2-5	TRBV5-6
CSVEKFGAEAFF	TRBJ1-1	TRBV29-1
CATSEGGNGYTF	TRBJ1-2	TRBV24-1
CASSLEQLPRNYGYTF	TRBJ1-2	TRBV5-1
CASSRGQGDQPQHF	TRBJ1-5	TRBV5-1
CASSPTAERFNSPLHF	TRBJ1-6	TRBV5-6
CASSPRDREAFF	TRBJ1-1	TRBV13
CASSAPSSGRRGYNEQFF	TRBJ2-1	TRBV2
CASSLSWRGLLYF	TRBJ2-7	TRBV27
CASSLVPGTHSNQPQHF	TRBJ1-5	TRBV5-1
CASSLGQSTYGYTF	TRBJ1-2	TRBV2
CASSRQIREHEQYF	TRBJ2-7	TRBV11-2
CASSRQGDEQFF	TRBJ2-1	TRBV6-5
CASSATSGFTDTQYF	TRBJ2-3	TRBV2
CASSPQGFDEQYF	TRBJ2-7	TRBV19
CASSQVGQGRDYEQYF	TRBJ2-7	TRBV3-1/TRBV3-2
CASSLPRGRGYTF	TRBJ1-2	TRBV3-1/TRBV3-2
CASSLIHDNEQFF	TRBJ2-1	TRBV5-6
CATSDFGQGNTQETQYF	TRBJ2-5	TRBV24-1
CASSRARETPQFF	TRBJ2-1	TRBV19
CASSSPTRYGYTF	TRBJ1-2	TRBV11-1
CASSYSYSALKQGLSEQYF	TRBJ2-7	TRBV6-8
CASSLSGTGGYEQYF	TRBJ2-7	TRBV5-4
CASSQTGVETQYF	TRBJ2-5	TRBV3-1/TRBV3-2
CASSLPWRYSNQPQHF	TRBJ1-5	TRBV28
CASSRRQALNQPQHF	TRBJ1-5	TRBV28
CASSSSGQGGNEKLFF	TRBJ1-4	TRBV18
CASSPITGTGLPSYNSPLHF	TRBJ1-6	TRBV6-6
CASSQVAASGNTIYF	TRBJ1-3	TRBV7-2
CASSLSAGLKSPLHF	TRBJ1-6	TRBV28
CASSLRGDYGYTF	TRBJ1-2	TRBV28
CASSQDRGSTGELFF	TRBJ2-2	TRBV14